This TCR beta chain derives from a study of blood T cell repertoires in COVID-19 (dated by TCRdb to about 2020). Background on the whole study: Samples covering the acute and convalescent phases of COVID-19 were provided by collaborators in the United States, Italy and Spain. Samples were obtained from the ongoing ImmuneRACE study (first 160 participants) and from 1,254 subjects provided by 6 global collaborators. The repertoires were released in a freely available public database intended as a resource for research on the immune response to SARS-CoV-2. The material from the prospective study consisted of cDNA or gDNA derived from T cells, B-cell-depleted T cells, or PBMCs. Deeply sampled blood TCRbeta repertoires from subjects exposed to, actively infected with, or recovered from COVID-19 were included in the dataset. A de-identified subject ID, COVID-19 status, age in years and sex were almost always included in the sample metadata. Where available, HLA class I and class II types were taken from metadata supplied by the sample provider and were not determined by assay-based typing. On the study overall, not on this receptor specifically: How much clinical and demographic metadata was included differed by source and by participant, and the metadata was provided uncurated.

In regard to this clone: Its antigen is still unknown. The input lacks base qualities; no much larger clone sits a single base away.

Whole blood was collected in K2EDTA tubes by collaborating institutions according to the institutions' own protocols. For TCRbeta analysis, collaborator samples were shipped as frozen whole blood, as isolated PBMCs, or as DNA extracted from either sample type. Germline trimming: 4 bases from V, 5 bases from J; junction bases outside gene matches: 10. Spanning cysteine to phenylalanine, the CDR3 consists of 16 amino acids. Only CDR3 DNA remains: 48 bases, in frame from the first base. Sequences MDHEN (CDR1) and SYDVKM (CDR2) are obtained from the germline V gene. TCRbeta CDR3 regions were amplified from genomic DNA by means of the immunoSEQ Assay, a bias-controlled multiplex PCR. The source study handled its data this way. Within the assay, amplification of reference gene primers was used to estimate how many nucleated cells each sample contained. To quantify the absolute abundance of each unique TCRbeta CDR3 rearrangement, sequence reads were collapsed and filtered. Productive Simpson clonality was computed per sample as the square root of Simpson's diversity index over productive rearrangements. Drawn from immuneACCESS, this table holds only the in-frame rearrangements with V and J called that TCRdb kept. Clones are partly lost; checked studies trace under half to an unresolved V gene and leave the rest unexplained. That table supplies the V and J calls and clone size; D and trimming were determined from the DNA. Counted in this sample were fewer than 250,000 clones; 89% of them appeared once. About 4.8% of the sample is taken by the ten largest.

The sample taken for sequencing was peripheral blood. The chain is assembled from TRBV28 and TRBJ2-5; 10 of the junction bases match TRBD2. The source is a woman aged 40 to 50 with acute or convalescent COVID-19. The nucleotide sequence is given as TGTGCCAGCAGTTCCCCAGGAACTAGCGGGGTGGAGACCCAGTACTTC. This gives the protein CASSSPGTSGVETQYF.